The next 9 T cell receptor beta chains were all read from a single sample in a study of shared clonotypes between healthy human individuals. Assay: immunoSEQ multiplex PCR; the TCRdb copy retains only in-frame clones and omits some. The repertoire consists of 2 million to 2.5 million clones, with about 94% occurring once and the leading ten covering roughly 0.13%. The sequencing input was naive CD4+ T cells sorted from blood. As to subset: CD45RA+ positively selected. The receptor set was obtained from a man younger than 35 in good health.

This clone was counted a single time. The gene calls are TRBV4-1 and TRBJ2-5; D unclear. CDR3 length: 13 residues. The V and J ends lost 2 bases and 4 bases respectively, with 8 bases between them. Germline-derived CDR1 and CDR2 are MGHRA and YSYEKL. This chain's CDR3 is CASSQFPPETQYF. The CDR3 coding sequence is TGCGCCAGCAGCCAATTTCCCCCAGAGACCCAGTACTTC.

V usage is TRBV29-1 and J usage is TRBJ2-7, with D perhaps TRBD2 (5 bases). CDR1 and CDR2 (germline): SQVTM, ANQGSEA. Trimming pared 5 bases from V and 2 bases from J, leaving 16 bases between. CDR3 length equals 14 residues. CDR3 in DNA: TGCAGCGTTAGATACGACGGGGAGCCCTACGAGCAGTACTTC. Residues: CSVRYDGEPYEQYF.

The rearrangement uses TRBV5-1 and TRBJ2-4; 7 positions agree with TRBD1. Germline V gene sequence: CDR1 SGHRS, CDR2 YFSETQ. CDR3 length: 15 amino acids. V lost 4 bases to trimming and J lost 7 bases; unmatched junction nucleotides: 11. The CDR3 sequence: CASSVTGATGNIQYF. As DNA, the CDR3 is TGCGCCAGCAGCGTAACAGGGGCGACGGGGAACATTCAGTACTTC.

This sequence joins TRBV5-1 and TRBJ1-4, with D tentatively TRBD1 (5 bases). CDR3 length equals 16 residues. Per germline, CDR1 SGHRS and CDR2 YFSETQ. V was shortened by 4 bases and J by 7 bases, with 20 bases between the two germline ends. CDR3 sequence: CASSTSGGAGGEKLFF. The CDR3 DNA sequence: TGCGCCAGCAGCACCTCGGGGGGTGCGGGGGGTGAAAAACTGTTTTTT.

This chain links TRBV10-1 with TRBJ2-1; D is perhaps TRBD2 (6 bases). Germline CDR1 reads WNHNN; CDR2 reads SYGVQD (reference sequence). Trimming removed 4 bases at V and 7 bases at J, with 17 bases between. The CDR3 length is 15 residues. The chain's CDR3 is CASSGAGPPGNEQFF. In DNA, the CDR3 is TGCGCCAGCAGTGGGGCGGGGCCCCCTGGAAATGAGCAGTTCTTC.

The rearrangement links TRBV4-1 to TRBJ2-7; weak D call: TRBD2 (5 bases). V lost 4 bases and J lost 2, with 15 bases in between. The CDR3 runs to 15 residues. Germline CDR1 and CDR2: MGHRA and YSYEKL. The CDR3 bases are TGCGCCAGCAGCCGGTCGGACCGGGGTGCCTACGAGCAGTACTTC. It specifies CASSRSDRGAYEQYF.

This chain connects TRBV10-2 to TRBJ1-6, with 7 bases identical to TRBD1. This CDR3 contains 20 residues. Germline CDR1 reads WSHSY; CDR2 reads SAAADI. V lost 1 base to trimming and J lost 2 bases; unmatched junction nucleotides: 14. DNA for the CDR3: TGCGCCAGCAGTGAGTTCGGGTACACAGCAGGGGGAACCTATAATTCACCCCTCCACTTT. Protein product: CASSEFGYTAGGTYNSPLHF.

The genes are TRBV18 and TRBJ2-5; possibly TRBD2 for D (6 bases). CDR3 length: 14 residues. Germline CDR1 and CDR2: KGHSH and LQKENI. Trimming removed 6 bases at V and 7 bases at J, with 18 bases between. CDR3 bases: TGTGCCAGCTCTCCGGGGGAAATTCTGCGGACCCAGTACTTC. Translating it yields CASSPGEILRTQYF.

This clone appeared once. The V call is TRBV15, the J call TRBJ2-5, with TRBD1 matching over 7 bases. From germline, CDR1 is LNHNV and CDR2 YYDKDF (reference sequence). J lost 1 base, V lost 1 base, and 3 bases had no gene match. The CDR3 sequence is 15 residues long. CDR3 DNA: TGTGCCACCAGCAGAGGGGACAGCCTCCAAGAGACCCAGTACTTC. As protein: CATSRGDSLQETQYF.